This TCR beta chain was recovered during a study of cytomegalovirus exposure and HLA in healthy donors. Turning to the study itself: Earlier work reported 117 million unique TCR beta sequences from about 179 million T cells. Points from the study as a whole: A later analysis showed TCR association rates differing by HLA locus, peaking at DRB1 and lowest at HLA-C.

As to this clone: Its antigen is unknown.

In the PCR, 60 Vbeta and 13 Jbeta primers were used. Using immunoSEQ multiplex PCR, the repertoire was profiled, and TCRdb retains in-frame clones only, with some absent. The sample yields under 200,000 clones, around 82% seen once. The donors were healthy bone marrow donors. The source of this sequence is a man aged 45-65 years in good health and CMV-seropositive. Sample: PBMCs.

The CDR3 region has the DNA TGTGCCAGCAGCACTCGGACAGAGGTATATAGCAATCAGCCCCAGCATTTT. Its translation: CASSTRTEVYSNQPQHF. This sequence joins TRBV21-1 and TRBJ1-5; TRBD1 reflects the table's D call only, with no check against the DNA. TRBV21-1 is a pseudogene segment. The CDR3 sequence is 17 residues long.